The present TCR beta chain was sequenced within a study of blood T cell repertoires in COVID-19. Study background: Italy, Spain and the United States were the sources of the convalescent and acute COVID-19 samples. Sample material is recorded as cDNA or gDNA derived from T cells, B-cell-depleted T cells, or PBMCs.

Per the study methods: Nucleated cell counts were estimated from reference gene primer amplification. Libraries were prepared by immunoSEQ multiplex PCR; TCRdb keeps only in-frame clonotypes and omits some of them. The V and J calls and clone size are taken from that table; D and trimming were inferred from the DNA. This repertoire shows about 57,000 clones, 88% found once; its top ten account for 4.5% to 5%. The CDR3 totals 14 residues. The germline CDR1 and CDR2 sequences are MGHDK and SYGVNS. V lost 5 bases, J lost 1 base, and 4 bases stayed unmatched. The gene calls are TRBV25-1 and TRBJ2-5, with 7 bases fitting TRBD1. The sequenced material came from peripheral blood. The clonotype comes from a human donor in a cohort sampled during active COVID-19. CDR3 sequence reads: CASSRTGAQETQYF. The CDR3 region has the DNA TGTGCCAGCAGTCGAACAGGGGCCCAAGAGACCCAGTACTTC.